This T cell receptor beta chain was recovered during a study of T cells in Graves' hyperthyroidism and ophthalmopathy. The CDR3 is made up of 10 amino acids. V lost 1 base, J lost 4 bases, and 1 base lay in between. The germline V gene encodes CDR1 GTSNPN and CDR2 SVGIG (reference sequence). This clonotype has ten or more counts. The TCR beta CDR3 regions underwent amplification using RNA transcripts as the source. During a first-round RT-PCR of the TCR CDR3, the HTBI primer set was used. In TCRdb, the multiplex PCR reads were re-called with MiXCR into one record per CDR3 protein. The sample yields about 500,000 distinct CDR3 sequences, 15% to 20% seen once.

The sample was blood. The J gene is TRBJ2-5, the V gene TRBV30, with D unclear. This TCR was sampled from a woman younger than 45 with Graves' ophthalmopathy. CDR3 amino acids: CAWSGETQYF. The CDR3 DNA reads as TGTGCCTGGAGTGGAGAGACCCAGTACTTC.